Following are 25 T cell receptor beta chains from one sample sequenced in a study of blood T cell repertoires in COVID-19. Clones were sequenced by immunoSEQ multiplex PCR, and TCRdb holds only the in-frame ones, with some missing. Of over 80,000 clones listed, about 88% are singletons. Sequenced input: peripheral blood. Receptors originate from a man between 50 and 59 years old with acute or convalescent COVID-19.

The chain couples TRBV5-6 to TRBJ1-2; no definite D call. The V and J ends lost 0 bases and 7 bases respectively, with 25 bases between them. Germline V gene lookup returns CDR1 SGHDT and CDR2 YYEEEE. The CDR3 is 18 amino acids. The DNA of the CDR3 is TGTGCCAGCAGCTTGGGGCTCTCGGACGGCCCCTTAACTAGTGGCTACACCTTC. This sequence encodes CASSLGLSDGPLTSGYTF.

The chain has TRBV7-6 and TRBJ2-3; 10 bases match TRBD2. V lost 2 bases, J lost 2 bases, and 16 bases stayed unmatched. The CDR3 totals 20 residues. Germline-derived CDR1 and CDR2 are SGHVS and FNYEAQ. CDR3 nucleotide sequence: TGTGCCAGCAGCTTAAAAGCGGGGGGGATGTCGCTATACCACACAGATACGCAGTATTTT. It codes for CASSLKAGGMSLYHTDTQYF.

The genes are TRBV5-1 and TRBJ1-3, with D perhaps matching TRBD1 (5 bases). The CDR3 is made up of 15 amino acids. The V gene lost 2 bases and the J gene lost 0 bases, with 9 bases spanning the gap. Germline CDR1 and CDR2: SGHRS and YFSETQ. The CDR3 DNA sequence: TGCGCCAGCAGCTTAGACAGACTCTCTGGAAACACCATATATTTT. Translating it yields CASSLDRLSGNTIYF.

Written as DNA, the CDR3 is TGTGCCAGCAGCTTAAACGGGGGAAGCTCCTACAATGAGCAGTTCTTC. Its translation: CASSLNGGSSYNEQFF. V usage is TRBV7-6 and J usage is TRBJ2-1; a possible D gene is TRBD2 (6 bases). CDR1 and CDR2 (germline): SGHVS, FNYEAQ. The CDR3 spans 16 residues. Trimming left V 2 bases short and J 0 bases short, with 11 bases between.

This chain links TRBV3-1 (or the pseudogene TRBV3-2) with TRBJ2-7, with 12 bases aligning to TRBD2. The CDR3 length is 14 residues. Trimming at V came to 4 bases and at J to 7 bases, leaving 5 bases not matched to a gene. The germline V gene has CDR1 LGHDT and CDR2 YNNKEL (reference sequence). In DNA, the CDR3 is TGTGCCAGCAGCCGGACTAGCGGGGCGCGGGAGCAGTACTTC. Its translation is CASSRTSGAREQYF.

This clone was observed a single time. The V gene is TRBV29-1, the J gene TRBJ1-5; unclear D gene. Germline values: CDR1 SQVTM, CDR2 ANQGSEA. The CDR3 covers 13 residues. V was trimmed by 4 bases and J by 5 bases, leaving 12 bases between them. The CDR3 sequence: CSVGGLGDQPQHF. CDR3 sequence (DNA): TGCAGCGTTGGAGGGTTGGGAGATCAGCCCCAGCATTTT.

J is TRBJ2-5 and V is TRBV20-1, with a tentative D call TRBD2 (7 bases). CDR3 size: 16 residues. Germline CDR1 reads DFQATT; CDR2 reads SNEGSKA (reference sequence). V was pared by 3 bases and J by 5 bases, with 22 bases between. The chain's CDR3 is CSASLGGALVLETQYF. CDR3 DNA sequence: TGCAGTGCTAGTTTAGGGGGGGCCTTGGTCCTTGAGACCCAGTACTTC.

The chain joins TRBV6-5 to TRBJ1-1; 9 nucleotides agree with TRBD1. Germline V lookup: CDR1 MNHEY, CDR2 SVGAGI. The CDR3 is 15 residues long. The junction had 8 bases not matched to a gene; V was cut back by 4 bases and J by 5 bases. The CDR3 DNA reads TGTGCCAGCAGTTCACGACTGGACAGGGGAACTGAAGCTTTCTTT. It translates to CASSSRLDRGTEAFF.

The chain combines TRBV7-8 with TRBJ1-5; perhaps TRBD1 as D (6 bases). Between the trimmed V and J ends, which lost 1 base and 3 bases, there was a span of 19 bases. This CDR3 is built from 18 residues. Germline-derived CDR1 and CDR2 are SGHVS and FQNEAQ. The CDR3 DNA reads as TGTGCCAGCAGCTTAGTCGGCGGCGGACAGCCTTACAATCAGCCCCAGCATTTT. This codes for CASSLVGGGQPYNQPQHF.

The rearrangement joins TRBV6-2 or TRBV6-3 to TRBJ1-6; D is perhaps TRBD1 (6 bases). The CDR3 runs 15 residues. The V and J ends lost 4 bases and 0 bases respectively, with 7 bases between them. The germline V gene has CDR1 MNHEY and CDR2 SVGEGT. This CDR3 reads CASSSDSSYNSPLHF. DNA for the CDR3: TGTGCCAGCAGTTCGGACAGCTCCTATAATTCACCCCTCCACTTT.

CDR3 sequence: CATSGGQVYNEQFF. DNA of the CDR3: TGTGCCACCAGTGGTGGACAGGTTTACAATGAGCAGTTCTTC. The rearrangement uses TRBV24-1 and TRBJ2-1, with TRBD1 identical over 7 bases. This CDR3 region has 14 residues. Germline CDR1 is KGHDR and CDR2 is SFDVKD. Germline trimming cut 5 bases from V and 4 bases from J; bases unmatched to any gene: 4.

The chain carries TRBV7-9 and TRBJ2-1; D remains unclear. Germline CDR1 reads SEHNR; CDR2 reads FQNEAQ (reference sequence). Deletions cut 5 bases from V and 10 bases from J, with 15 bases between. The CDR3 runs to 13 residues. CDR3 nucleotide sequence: TGTGCCAGCAGCGCAGACAAGGCACAAGAGCAGTTCTTC. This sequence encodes CASSADKAQEQFF.

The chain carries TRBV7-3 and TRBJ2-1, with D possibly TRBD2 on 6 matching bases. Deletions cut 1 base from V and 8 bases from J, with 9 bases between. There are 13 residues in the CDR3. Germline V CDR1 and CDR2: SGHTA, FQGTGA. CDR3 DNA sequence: TGTGCCAGCAGCTTAAGGTGGGGGGATGAGCAGTTCTTC. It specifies CASSLRWGDEQFF.

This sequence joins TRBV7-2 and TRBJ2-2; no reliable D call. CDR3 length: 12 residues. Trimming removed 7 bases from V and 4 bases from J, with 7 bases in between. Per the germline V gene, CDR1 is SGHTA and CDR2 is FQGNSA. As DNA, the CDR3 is TGTGCCAGCAACCACTTCACCGGGGAGCTGTTTTTT. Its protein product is CASNHFTGELFF.

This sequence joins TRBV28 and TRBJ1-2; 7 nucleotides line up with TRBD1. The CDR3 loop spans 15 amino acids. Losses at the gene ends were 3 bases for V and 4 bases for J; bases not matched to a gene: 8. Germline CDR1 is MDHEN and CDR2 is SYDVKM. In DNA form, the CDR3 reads TGTGCCAGCAGTTTTAGGGACAGCCGGTCCTATGGCTACACCTTC. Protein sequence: CASSFRDSRSYGYTF.

CDR3 residues: CASSLNFLGQDYGYTF. The CDR3 bases are TGTGCCAGCAGTTTAAATTTTCTGGGGCAGGACTATGGCTACACCTTC. The chain uses TRBV28 and TRBJ1-2; tentatively, D is TRBD1 (5 bases). The CDR3 contains 16 residues. CDR1 and CDR2 from the germline V gene are MDHEN and SYDVKM. V was clipped by 2 bases and J by 3 bases, with 16 bases between them.

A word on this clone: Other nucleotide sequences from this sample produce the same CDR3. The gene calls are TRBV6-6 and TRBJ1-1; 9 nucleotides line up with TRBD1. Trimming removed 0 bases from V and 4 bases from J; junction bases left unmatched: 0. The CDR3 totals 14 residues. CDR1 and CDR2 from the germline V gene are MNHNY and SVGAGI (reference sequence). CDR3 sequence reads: CASSYSTGGTEAFF. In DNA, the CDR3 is TGTGCCAGCAGTTACTCGACAGGGGGCACTGAAGCTTTCTTT.

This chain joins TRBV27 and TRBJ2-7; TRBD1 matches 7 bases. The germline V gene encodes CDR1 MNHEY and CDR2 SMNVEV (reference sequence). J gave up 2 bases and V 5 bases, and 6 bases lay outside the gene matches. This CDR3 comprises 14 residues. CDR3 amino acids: CASSPLGQPYEQYV. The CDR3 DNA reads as TGTGCCAGCAGTCCATTGGGACAGCCCTACGAGCAGTACGTC.

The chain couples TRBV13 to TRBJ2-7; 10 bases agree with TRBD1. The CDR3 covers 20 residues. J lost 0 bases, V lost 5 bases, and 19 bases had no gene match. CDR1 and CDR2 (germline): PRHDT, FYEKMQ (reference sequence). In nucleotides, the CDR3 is TGTGCCAGCAGCCTCTCACCTCCGGGACAGGGGTCCGTAAGCTCCTACGAGCAGTACTTC. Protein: CASSLSPPGQGSVSSYEQYF.

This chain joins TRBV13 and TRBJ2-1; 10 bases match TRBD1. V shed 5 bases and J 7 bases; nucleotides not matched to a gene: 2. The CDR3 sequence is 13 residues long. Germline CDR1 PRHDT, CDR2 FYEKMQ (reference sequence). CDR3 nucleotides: TGTGCCAGCAGCCGGGGACAGGGGAATGAGCAGTTCTTC. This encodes CASSRGQGNEQFF.

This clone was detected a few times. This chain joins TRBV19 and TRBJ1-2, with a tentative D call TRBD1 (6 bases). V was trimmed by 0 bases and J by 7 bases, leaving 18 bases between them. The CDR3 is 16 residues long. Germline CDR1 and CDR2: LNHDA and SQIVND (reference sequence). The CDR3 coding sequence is TGTGCCAGTAGTATAGATCATATGGGGGCCAAGTCTGGCTACACCTTC. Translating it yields CASSIDHMGAKSGYTF.

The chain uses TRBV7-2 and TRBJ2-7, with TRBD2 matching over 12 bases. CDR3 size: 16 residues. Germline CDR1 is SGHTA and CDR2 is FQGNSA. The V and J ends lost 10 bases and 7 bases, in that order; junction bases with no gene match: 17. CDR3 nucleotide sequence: TGTGCCACCCAAAGGGAGACTAGCGGGGGACCGTGGGAGCAGTACTTC. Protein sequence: CATQRETSGGPWEQYF.

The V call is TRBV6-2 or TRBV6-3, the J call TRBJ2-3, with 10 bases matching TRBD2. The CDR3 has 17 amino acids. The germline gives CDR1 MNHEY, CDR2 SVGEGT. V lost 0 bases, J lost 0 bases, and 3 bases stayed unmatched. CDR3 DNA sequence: TGTGCCAGCAGTTACTCACGAGCGGGGGGGAGCACAGATACGCAGTATTTT. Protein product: CASSYSRAGGSTDTQYF.

This chain's CDR3 is CASSFPPPGQPQHF. The CDR3 DNA follows: TGTGCCAGCAGTTTCCCCCCCCCGGGGCAGCCCCAGCATTTT. The rearrangement links TRBV27 to TRBJ1-5; D unclear. Germline lookup yields CDR1 MNHEY and CDR2 SMNVEV (reference sequence). Between the trimmed V and J ends, which lost 3 bases and 7 bases, there was a span of 13 bases. This CDR3 comprises 14 residues.

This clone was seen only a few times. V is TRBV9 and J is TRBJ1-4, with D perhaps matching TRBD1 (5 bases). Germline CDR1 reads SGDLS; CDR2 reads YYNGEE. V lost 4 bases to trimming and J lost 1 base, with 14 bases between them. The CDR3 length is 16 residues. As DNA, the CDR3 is TGTGCCAGCAGCCTCACCGCGGGGGGAACTAATGAAAAACTGTTTTTT. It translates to CASSLTAGGTNEKLFF.